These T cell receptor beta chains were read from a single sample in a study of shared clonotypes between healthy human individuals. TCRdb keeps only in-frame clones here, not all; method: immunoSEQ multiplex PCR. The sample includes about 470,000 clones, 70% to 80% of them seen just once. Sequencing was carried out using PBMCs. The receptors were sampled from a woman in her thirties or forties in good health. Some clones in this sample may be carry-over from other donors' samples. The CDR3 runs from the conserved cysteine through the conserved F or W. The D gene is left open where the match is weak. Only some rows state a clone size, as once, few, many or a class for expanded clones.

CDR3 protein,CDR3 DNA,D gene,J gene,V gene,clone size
CASRTPGAGGSNQPQHF,TGTGCCAGTAGGACCCCAGGGGCTGGGGGGAGCAATCAGCCCCAGCATTTT,.,TRBJ1-5,TRBV19,many
CASSLDRGEKLFF,TGTGCCAGCAGCCTAGACAGGGGGGAAAAACTGTTTTTT,TRBD1,TRBJ1-4,TRBV5-6,.
CATNGGGSNQPQHF,TGTGCTACCAATGGGGGAGGAAGCAATCAGCCCCAGCATTTT,.,TRBJ1-5,TRBV6-5,.
CASSWGGLRRDETQYF,TGTGCCAGCAGCTGGGGGGGACTCCGGAGGGACGAGACCCAGTACTTC,TRBD2,TRBJ2-5,TRBV5-6,.
CASSLIAGGTDTQYF,TGTGCCAGCAGCTTAATAGCGGGAGGGACAGATACGCAGTATTTT,TRBD2,TRBJ2-3,TRBV7-3,.
CATSRDRAGGGDQYF,TGTGCCACCAGCAGAGATAGGGCAGGGGGCGGGGACCAGTACTTC,TRBD1,TRBJ2-5,TRBV15,.
CASSLQGSPEAFF,TGTGCCAGCAGCCTACAGGGTTCCCCTGAAGCTTTCTTT,.,TRBJ1-1,TRBV4-2,.
CASSPAGEIGTEAFF,TGTGCCAGCAGTCCGGCGGGGGAGATCGGCACTGAAGCTTTCTTT,.,TRBJ1-1,TRBV28,.
CASSLGLAGEEGTDTQYF,TGTGCCAGCAGCTTGGGACTAGCGGGAGAAGAGGGCACAGATACGCAGTATTTT,TRBD2,TRBJ2-3,TRBV11-3,.
CASSEVKWVGLNQPQHF,TGTGCCAGCAGTGAAGTTAAGTGGGTGGGGCTCAATCAGCCCCAGCATTTT,.,TRBJ1-5,TRBV6-1,.
CASSLLGLAANTDTQYF,TGTGCCAGCTCACTTCTGGGACTAGCGGCTAACACAGATACGCAGTATTTT,TRBD2,TRBJ2-3,TRBV18,.